The entry below describes one T cell receptor (beta chain). The source of the sample is a study of T cell changes during pregnancy in multiple sclerosis. The germline V gene encodes CDR1 SEHNR and CDR2 FQNEAQ (reference sequence). CDR3 length: 16 amino acids. The V and J ends lost 6 bases and 0 bases, in that order; junction bases with no gene match: 7. Profiled with immunoSEQ multiplex PCR; TCRdb holds only in-frame clones, not every one. Seen here are under 25,000 clones, roughly 80% observed once, and the top ten hold approximately 15%. The chain links TRBV7-9 to TRBJ1-3; TRBD1 matches 8 bases. This clonotype was obtained from a female donor in good health, enrolled as a control in a pregnancy study. This sample comprised CD8+ T cells from peripheral blood mononuclear cells, obtained in the first trimester of pregnancy. The CDR3, as DNA: TGTGCCAGCAGGGCTACAGGGGGGGACTCTGGAAACACCATATATTTT. Its translation: CASRATGGDSGNTIYF.